This TCR beta chain was documented in a study of PD-1 blockade in classical Hodgkin lymphoma. At the level of the study: The patients were dosed with nivolumab 3 mg/kg, infused intravenously every 2 weeks. Study-level results: Exclusion applied to patients who initiated nivolumab less than 1 year following ASCT. Baseline diversity in complete responders resembled that of newly diagnosed patients. It was CD4+ TCR diversity, not CD8+, that rose significantly by C4D1.

CDR3 length: 14 amino acids. The germline V gene encodes CDR1 SGHNT and CDR2 YENEEA. Trimming shortened V by 5 bases and J by 3 bases, and 13 bases separated the two germline ends. Comment on this clone: Its target is not known.

The patients all showed relapse after autologous stem cell transplantation, while their brentuximab vedotin exposure varied. Profiling relied on immunoSEQ multiplex PCR, and the TCRdb table lists in-frame clones only, not all of them. This table has roughly 14,000 clones, roughly 84% appearing once. This clonotype originated in a human donor with classical Hodgkin lymphoma. The source material was peripheral blood mononuclear cells (PBMCs), sampled at baseline. The chain is built from TRBV11-3 and TRBJ1-2; no firm D call. CDR3 amino acids: CASSPQGGDYGYTF. Written as DNA, the CDR3 is TGTGCCAGCAGCCCTCAAGGTGGCGACTATGGCTACACCTTC. Using reference TRBV11-3 and TRBJ1-2 for the parts outside the CDR3, the full variable domain is EAGVVQSPRYKIIEKKQPVAFWCNPISGHNTLYWYLQNLGQGPELLIRYENEEAVDDSQLPKDRFSAERLKGVDSTLKIQPAELGDSAVYLCASSPQGGDYGYTFGSGTRLTVV.